One sample yielded the 18 T cell receptor beta chains listed below, sequenced in a study. MiXCR, applied by TCRdb to the 5' RACE reads, yields one record per CDR3 protein. The table records just under 6,000 distinct CDR3 sequences, roughly three fifths of them present only once. Sequencing was carried out using naive CD4+ T cells sorted from blood. The subset here: naive CD4+ T cells, CD4+CD45RA+CD25-. The source is a female donor with breast cancer.

The chain uses TRBV29-1 and TRBJ1-2; 7 positions agree with TRBD1. The CDR3 contains 13 residues. The V segment lost 6 bases and the J segment 3 bases; nucleotides outside the gene matches: 7. Germline-derived CDR1 and CDR2 are SQVTM and ANQGSEA. The CDR3 here is CSVQGLLDYGYTF. CDR3 nucleotide sequence: TGCAGCGTACAGGGGTTATTGGACTATGGCTACACCTTC.

This clonotype showed up just once. The chain joins TRBV15 to TRBJ2-5; perhaps TRBD2 as D (6 bases). Trimming left V 0 bases short and J 5 bases short, with 19 bases between. Germline CDR1 reads LNHNV; CDR2 reads YYDKDF (reference sequence). The CDR3 loop spans 17 amino acids. The CDR3 region has the DNA TGTGCCACCAGCAGAGATTTGGTGGGTACGGGGGAGGAGACCCAGTACTTC. It specifies CATSRDLVGTGEETQYF. The whole variable domain, filled in from reference TRBV15 and TRBJ2-5, reads DAMVIQNPRYQVTQFGKPVTLSCSQTLNHNVMYWYQQKSSQAPKLLFHYYDKDFNNEADTPDNFQSRRPNTSFCFLDIRSPGLGDTAMYLCATSRDLVGTGEETQYFGPGTRLLVL.

This sequence joins TRBV12-3 or TRBV12-4 and TRBJ2-5; D perhaps matches TRBD1 (5 bases). Trimming cost V 3 bases and J 4 bases, with 9 bases left between them. CDR3 length: 13 residues. CDR3 DNA: TGTGCCAGCAGTTTCCAGGGTCGAGAGACCCAGTACTTC. This translates into CASSFQGRETQYF.

CDR3 coding DNA: TGCAGTGCTAGAGGAGGGGGTAGCGGCAACTCCTACGAGCAGTACGTC. This encodes CSARGGGSGNSYEQYV. The V gene is TRBV20-1, the J gene TRBJ2-7, with D possibly being TRBD1 or TRBD2 (6 bases each). This CDR3 is built from 16 residues. The V end was cut by 1 base, the J end by 0 bases, with 16 bases between. From germline, CDR1 is DFQATT and CDR2 SNEGSKA (reference sequence).

This chain connects TRBV7-2 to TRBJ2-7; D gene unclear. The germline V and J ends were trimmed by 1 base and 3 bases, with 7 bases remaining between them. Germline CDR1 SGHTA, CDR2 FQGNSA. The length of the CDR3 is 13 residues. CDR3 in DNA: TGTGCCAGCAGCTTAGACAGTAGCTACGAGCAGTACTTC. Its protein is CASSLDSSYEQYF.

The V and J genes are TRBV5-1 and TRBJ1-4; D remains unclear. The V and J ends lost 0 bases and 5 bases respectively, with 8 bases between them. This CDR3 contains 14 residues. From germline, CDR1 is SGHRS and CDR2 YFSETQ. CDR3 DNA: TGCGCCAGCAGCTTGGCCGTGGGAAATGAAAAACTGTTTTTT. This sequence encodes CASSLAVGNEKLFF.

This clonotype was picked up one time. The gene calls are TRBV5-1 and TRBJ2-5; no reliable D call. The CDR3 covers 14 residues. Germline assignment: CDR1 SGHRS and CDR2 YFSETQ. Trimming took 2 bases from V and 3 from J, leaving 11 bases between them. The CDR3 DNA follows: TGCGCCAGCAGCTTTATAGGAAGGGAAGAGACCCAGTACTTC. Amino acid sequence: CASSFIGREETQYF.

The chain is built from TRBV6-2 or TRBV6-3 and TRBJ1-1; 8 bases match TRBD1. V dropped 6 bases and J dropped 1; count of bases not matched to a gene: 4. Germline V gives CDR1 MNHEY, CDR2 SVGEGT. The CDR3 contains 14 residues. CDR3 sequence reads: CASSRDRTNTEAFF. The CDR3 region has the DNA TGTGCCAGCAGCAGGGACAGGACGAACACTGAAGCTTTCTTT.

This clonotype was detected a few times. The chain employs TRBV6-5 and TRBJ2-3, with 8 positions matching TRBD1. Germline loops: CDR1 MNHEY, CDR2 SVGAGI. Trimming took 6 bases from V and 1 from J; bases not matched to a gene: 9. There are 16 residues in the CDR3. CDR3 protein: CASSYEPTGGTDTQYF. The DNA of the CDR3 is TGTGCCAGCAGCTATGAACCGACAGGGGGCACAGATACGCAGTATTTT.

The rearrangement links TRBV27 to TRBJ1-1; 10 bases align to TRBD1. The CDR3 loop spans 15 amino acids. The germline V gene encodes CDR1 MNHEY and CDR2 SMNVEV (reference sequence). V lost 7 bases to trimming and J lost 2 bases; unmatched junction nucleotides: 7. The CDR3 nucleotides are TGTGCCAGCACCCGAAGACAGGGGGCAAACACTGAAGCTTTCTTT. Its protein is CASTRRQGANTEAFF.

The chain has TRBV7-2 and TRBJ2-3; TRBD2 is a possible D gene (5 bases). The CDR3 spans 15 residues. V was pared by 8 bases and J by 0 bases, with 15 bases between. Germline CDR1 and CDR2: SGHTA and FQGNSA. CDR3 loop: CASLPRAMSTDTQYF. CDR3 DNA sequence: TGTGCCAGCCTCCCGAGGGCAATGAGCACAGATACGCAGTATTTT.

The V call is TRBV6-2 or TRBV6-3, the J call TRBJ2-5; TRBD1 is a possible D gene (5 bases). Trimming removed 6 bases from V and 3 bases from J, with 8 bases in between. Germline CDR1 MNHEY, CDR2 SVGEGT. The CDR3 length is 12 residues. The DNA for the CDR3 is TGTGCCAGCAGCAGGGATGAAGAGACCCAGTACTTC. Its protein is CASSRDEETQYF.

This clonotype was found a few times. This rearrangement joins TRBV30 to TRBJ1-1, with no clear D. The V gene lost 2 bases and the J gene lost 1 base, with 8 bases spanning the gap. Germline CDR1 is GTSNPN and CDR2 is SVGIG (reference sequence). The length of the CDR3 is 13 residues. The CDR3 DNA follows: TGTGCCTGGAGTATAGACAAGAACACTGAAGCTTTCTTT. Protein product: CAWSIDKNTEAFF. Full variable domain (outside the CDR3, taken from reference TRBV30 and TRBJ1-1): SQTIHQWPATLVQPVGSPLSLECTVEGTSNPNLYWYRQAAGRGLQLLFYSVGIGQISSEVPQNLSASRPQDRQFILSSKKLLLSDSGFYLCAWSIDKNTEAFFGQGTRLTVV.

This sequence joins TRBV20-1 and TRBJ2-5, with D possibly matching TRBD1 (5 bases). Germline-derived CDR1 and CDR2 are DFQATT and SNEGSKA (reference sequence). Trimming cost V 6 bases and J 5 bases, with 16 bases left between them. This CDR3 contains 13 residues. The DNA of the CDR3 is TGCAGTGCCGTTCAGGGAAATAGGGAGACCCAGTACTTC. This codes for CSAVQGNRETQYF.

This clonotype has more than one count but fewer than ten. The gene calls are TRBV12-5 and TRBJ1-1, with 9 positions matching TRBD1. V was clipped by 1 base and J by 5 bases; unmatched bases: 14. From germline, CDR1 is LGHNT and CDR2 FRNRAP. The CDR3 is 18 residues long. The CDR3 spells CASGLDRGPLGNRTEAFF. The CDR3 nucleotides read TGTGCTAGTGGTTTGGACAGGGGGCCCCTTGGTAACAGGACTGAAGCTTTCTTT.

In DNA form, the CDR3 reads TGTGCCAGCAGCCCGGCTGGGACTAGCGTGGGGGAGACCCAGTACTTC. Its translation is CASSPAGTSVGETQYF. The J gene is TRBJ2-5, the V gene TRBV5-8; 10 bases map to TRBD2. V shed 4 bases, J shed 5 bases, and the junction held 11 bases outside the gene matches. The V gene's germline CDR1 is SGHTS and CDR2 YDEGEE. There are 16 residues in the CDR3.

There are a few counts of this clonotype. The chain combines TRBV5-1 with TRBJ1-2, with D uncertain. Trimming took off 9 bases at V and 0 bases at J, with 12 bases between the two ends. Germline V lookup: CDR1 SGHRS, CDR2 YFSETQ. This CDR3 comprises 13 residues. This CDR3 reads CATRPGTNYGYTF. CDR3 bases: TGCGCCACCCGGCCCGGTACTAACTATGGCTACACCTTC.

This clonotype was counted only a few times. This chain links TRBV14 with TRBJ2-5; D not resolved. V was shortened by 4 bases and J by 2 bases, with 11 bases between the two germline ends. The CDR3 is 14 amino acids. Germline V gene sequence: CDR1 SGHDN, CDR2 FVKESK. Here the CDR3 reads CASSPFIGQETQYF. The CDR3 DNA reads TGTGCCAGCAGCCCGTTCATTGGGCAAGAGACCCAGTACTTC.